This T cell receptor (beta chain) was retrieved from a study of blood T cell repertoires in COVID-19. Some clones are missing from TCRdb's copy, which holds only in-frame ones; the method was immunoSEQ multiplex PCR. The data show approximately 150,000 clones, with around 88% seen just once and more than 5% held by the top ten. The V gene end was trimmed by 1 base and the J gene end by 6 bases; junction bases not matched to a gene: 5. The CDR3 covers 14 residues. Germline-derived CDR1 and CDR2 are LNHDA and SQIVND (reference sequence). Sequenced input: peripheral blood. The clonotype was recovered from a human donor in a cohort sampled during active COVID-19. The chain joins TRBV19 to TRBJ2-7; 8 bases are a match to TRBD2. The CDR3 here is CASSIARGGAEQYF. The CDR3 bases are TGTGCCAGTAGTATAGCCCGGGGGGGCGCCGAGCAGTACTTC. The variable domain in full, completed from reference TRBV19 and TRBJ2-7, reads DGGITQSPKYLFRKEGQNVTLSCEQNLNHDAMYWYRQDPGQGLRLIYYSQIVNDFQKGDIAEGYSVSREKKESFPLTVTSAQKNPTAFYLCASSIARGGAEQYFGPGTRLTVT.